The sequence of this T cell receptor beta chain was determined in a study of PD-L1 blockade in urothelial cancer. The method was immunoSEQ multiplex PCR; TCRdb's version includes in-frame clones alone and lacks a portion of them. The table has 30,000 or so clones, around 75% seen once. V lost 1 base and J 3 bases, leaving 14 bases between the germline ends. Per germline, CDR1 SGHRS and CDR2 YFSETQ. The CDR3 totals 15 residues. The sample here was PBMCs, taken around atezolizumab (anti-PD-L1) treatment. V is TRBV5-1 and J is TRBJ2-7; tentatively, D is TRBD1 (5 bases). This sequence was found in a man aged 50-60 years with urothelial cancer. CDR3 region: CASSLSFDSSYEQYF. The CDR3 DNA follows: TGCGCCAGCAGCTTGTCGTTCGACAGCAGCTACGAGCAGTACTTC.